This TCR beta chain was sequenced during a study of beta chain features in type 1 diabetes. Study information: Comparable age, gender and cell yields were observed in patients relative to healthy donors. General observations from the study: PCR might favor shorter templates, but any such skew would affect patients and controls equally. TCRB CDR3s from Type 1 diabetes patients were moderately but significantly shorter in all four CD4+ subsets. High-TCR-expressing cells could be over-represented by cDNA sequencing. In type 1 diabetes patients, VDJ junctions had fewer insertions; deletions at these junctions were more frequent.

Expressed TCRB transcripts were sequenced, since all the RNA that had been isolated was reverse transcribed. Generated by immunoSEQ multiplex PCR, the TCRdb table keeps only in-frame clones and is missing some. The table records about 150,000 clones, around 9.7% of them present only once. This clone showed up just a few times. The antigen remains unidentified. This sequence originates from a woman aged 25 to 39 with type 1 diabetes. Sequencing was performed on central memory CD4+ T cells from blood.

CDR3 DNA sequence: TGTGCCAGCAGTACAGGACCACTCCAGAGATATGGCTACACCTTC. Protein sequence: CASSTGPLQRYGYTF. The chain recombines TRBV6-6 with TRBJ1-2, with D perhaps TRBD1 (5 bases). Looked up from germline, CDR1 is MNHNY and CDR2 is SVGAGI (reference sequence). This CDR3 comprises 15 residues. V was trimmed by 5 bases and J by 5 bases, leaving 18 bases between them.